The present entry profiles one T cell receptor (beta chain) with its context. Run at survey level, the immunoSEQ assay was version v3.0. Sequencing was performed with immunoSEQ multiplex PCR; in TCRdb, only in-frame clones are kept and a portion is missing. Of 14,000 or so clones in the sample, roughly 86% were seen once. The sample is drawn from a study of long-term antiretroviral therapy in people with HIV. Between the trimmed V and J ends, which lost 5 bases and 5 bases, there was a span of 17 bases. Germline V gene lookup returns CDR1 SGHTA and CDR2 FQGNSA. The CDR3 totals 15 residues. The V gene is TRBV7-2, the J gene TRBJ2-3, with D tentatively TRBD1 (5 bases). The starting material was unsorted PBMCs, obtained 6.2 years after starting antiretroviral therapy. This receptor was taken from a man aged 40-49 years with HIV. CDR3 bases: TGTGCCAGCAGCCCCCAAACAGGATTTGGAGATACGCAGTATTTT. Translated, it gives CASSPQTGFGDTQYF.